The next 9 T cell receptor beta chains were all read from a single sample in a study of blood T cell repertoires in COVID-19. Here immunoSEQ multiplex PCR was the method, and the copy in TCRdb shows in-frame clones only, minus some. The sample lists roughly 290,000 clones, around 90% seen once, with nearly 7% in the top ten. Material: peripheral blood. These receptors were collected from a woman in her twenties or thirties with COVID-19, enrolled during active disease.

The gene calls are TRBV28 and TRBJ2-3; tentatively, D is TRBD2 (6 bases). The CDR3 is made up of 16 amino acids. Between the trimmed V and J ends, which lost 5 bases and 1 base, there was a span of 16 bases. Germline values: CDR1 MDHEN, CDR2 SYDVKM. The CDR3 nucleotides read TGTGCCAGCAGTACCTCCGGGTCGGGGGGCACAGATACGCAGTATTTT. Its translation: CASSTSGSGGTDTQYF.

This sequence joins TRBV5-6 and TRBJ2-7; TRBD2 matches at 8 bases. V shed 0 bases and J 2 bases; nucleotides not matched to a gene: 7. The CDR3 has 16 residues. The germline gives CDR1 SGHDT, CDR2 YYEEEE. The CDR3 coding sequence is TGTGCCAGCAGCTTGGGACCGGGACTAGGCCCCTACGAGCAGTACTTC. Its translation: CASSLGPGLGPYEQYF.

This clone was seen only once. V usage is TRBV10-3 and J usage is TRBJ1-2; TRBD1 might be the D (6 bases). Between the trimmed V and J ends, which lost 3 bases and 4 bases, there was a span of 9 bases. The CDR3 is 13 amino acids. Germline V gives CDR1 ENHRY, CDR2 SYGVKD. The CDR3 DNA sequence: TGTGCCATCAGTGAAACAGGGACCTATGGCTACACCTTC. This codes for CAISETGTYGYTF.

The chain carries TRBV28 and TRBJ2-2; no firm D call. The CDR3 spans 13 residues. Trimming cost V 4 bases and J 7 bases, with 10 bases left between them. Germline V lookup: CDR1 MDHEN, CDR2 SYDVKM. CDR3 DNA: TGTGCCAGCAGTTCCACCTCAGACGGGGAGCTGTTTTTT. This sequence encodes CASSSTSDGELFF.

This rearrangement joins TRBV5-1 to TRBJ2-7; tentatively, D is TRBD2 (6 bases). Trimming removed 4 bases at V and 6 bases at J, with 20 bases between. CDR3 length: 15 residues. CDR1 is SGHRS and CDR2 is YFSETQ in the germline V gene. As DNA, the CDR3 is TGCGCCAGCAGCCCTGGAGGGGCTTCTCAGGGCGAGCAGTACTTC. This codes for CASSPGGASQGEQYF.

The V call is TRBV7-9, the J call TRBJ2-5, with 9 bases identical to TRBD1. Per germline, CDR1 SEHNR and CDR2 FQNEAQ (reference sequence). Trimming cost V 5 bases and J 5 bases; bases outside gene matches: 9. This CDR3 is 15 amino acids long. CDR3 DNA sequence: TGTGCCAGCAGCCCACGGACAGGGGAAGTCGAGACCCAGTACTTC. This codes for CASSPRTGEVETQYF.

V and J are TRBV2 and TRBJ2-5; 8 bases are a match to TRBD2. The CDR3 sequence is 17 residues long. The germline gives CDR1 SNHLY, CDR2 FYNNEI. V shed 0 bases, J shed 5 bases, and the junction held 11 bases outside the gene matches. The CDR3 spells CASSEAVQAGVSETQYF. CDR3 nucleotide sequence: TGTGCCAGCAGTGAAGCGGTGCAAGCGGGAGTATCGGAGACCCAGTACTTC. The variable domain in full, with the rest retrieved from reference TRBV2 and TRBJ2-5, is EPEVTQTPSHQVTQMGQEVILRCVPISNHLYFYWYRQILGQKVEFLVSFYNNEISEKSEIFDDQFSVERPDGSNFTLKIRSTKLEDSAMYFCASSEAVQAGVSETQYFGPGTRLLVL.

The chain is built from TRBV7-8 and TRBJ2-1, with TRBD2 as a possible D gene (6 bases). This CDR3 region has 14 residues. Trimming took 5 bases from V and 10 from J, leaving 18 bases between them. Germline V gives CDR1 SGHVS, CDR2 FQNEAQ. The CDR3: CASSETGTPGEQFF. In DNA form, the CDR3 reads TGTGCCAGCAGCGAGACCGGGACTCCCGGGGAGCAGTTCTTC. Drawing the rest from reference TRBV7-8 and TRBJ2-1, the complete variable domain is GAGVSQSPRYKVAKRGQDVALRCDPISGHVSLFWYQQALGQGPEFLTYFQNEAQLDKSGLPSDRFFAERPEGSVSTLKIQRTQQEDSAVYLCASSETGTPGEQFFGPGTRLTVL.

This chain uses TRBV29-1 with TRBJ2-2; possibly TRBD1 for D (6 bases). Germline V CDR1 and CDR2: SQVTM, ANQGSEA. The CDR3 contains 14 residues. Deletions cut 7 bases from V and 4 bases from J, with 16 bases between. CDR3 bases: TGCAGCGCGTTAGGTGTAGGGGGCACCGGGGAGCTGTTTTTT. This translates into CSALGVGGTGELFF.